The 32 T cell receptor beta chains reported below all come from one sample, sequenced in a study of cytomegalovirus exposure and HLA in healthy donors. The study ran its PCR with 60 Vbeta and 13 Jbeta primers. Profiling relied on immunoSEQ multiplex PCR, and the TCRdb table lists in-frame clones only, not all of them. The sample's table shows over 100,000 clones. The sample comprised PBMCs. These receptors all come from a woman aged 40 to 55 in good health and CMV-seropositive.

The chain joins TRBV6-5 to TRBJ2-2; the match to TRBD2 covers 14 bases. The V segment lost 8 bases and the J segment 10 bases; nucleotides outside the gene matches: 9. Germline CDR1 reads MNHEY; CDR2 reads SVGAGI. CDR3 length: 15 amino acids. CDR3: CASGNSGLAGVELFF. The CDR3 DNA follows: TGTGCCAGCGGAAATTCGGGACTAGCGGGAGTGGAGCTGTTTTTT.

V gene TRBV19 combines with J gene TRBJ2-3; 9 bases align to TRBD1. Germline V gives CDR1 LNHDA, CDR2 SQIVND (reference sequence). V shed 5 bases, J shed 0 bases, and the junction held 6 bases outside the gene matches. The CDR3 has 16 amino acids. The CDR3 spells CASSAGTGTSTDTQYF. CDR3 sequence (DNA): TGTGCCAGTAGTGCCGGGACAGGGACTAGCACAGATACGCAGTATTTT.

V gene TRBV20-1 combines with J gene TRBJ2-7; a possible D gene is TRBD2 (5 bases). The CDR3 runs 11 residues. Germline V lookup: CDR1 DFQATT, CDR2 SNEGSKA (reference sequence). CDR3 sequence (DNA): TGCAGCCCTCGGGATTCCTACGAGCAGTACTTC. It encodes CSPRDSYEQYF.

The CDR3 loop is CASSEHYRTDTQYF. The CDR3 DNA follows: TGTGCCAGCAGTGAACACTACCGCACAGATACGCAGTATTTT. The chain is built from TRBV6-1 and TRBJ2-3; D unresolved. This CDR3 spans 14 amino acids. V was trimmed by 2 bases and J by 1 base, leaving 7 bases between them. Germline values: CDR1 MNHNS, CDR2 SASEGT.

The J gene is TRBJ2-3, the V gene TRBV7-2; TRBD1 matches at 7 bases. V gave up 1 base and J gave up 0 bases; unmatched junction bases: 10. The CDR3 runs 18 residues. The V gene's germline CDR1 is SGHTA and CDR2 FQGNSA. DNA of the CDR3: TGTGCCAGCAGCTTAGGCAAAGGGGGCGGAACTAGCACAGATACGCAGTATTTT. Translated, it gives CASSLGKGGGTSTDTQYF.

The chain links TRBV10-3 to TRBJ1-1; 8 nucleotides line up with TRBD1. Per the germline V gene, CDR1 is ENHRY and CDR2 is SYGVKD. With 2 bases clipped from V and 5 bases from J, the junction kept 4 bases outside the gene matches. The CDR3 has 14 residues. CDR3 sequence reads: CAISEGRGRTEAFF. CDR3 bases: TGTGCCATCAGTGAGGGCAGGGGGCGGACTGAAGCTTTCTTT.

The genes are TRBV14 and TRBJ2-3; D may be TRBD2 (6 bases). The germline V gene has CDR1 SGHDN and CDR2 FVKESK. The CDR3 is 16 amino acids. V dropped 2 bases and J dropped 3 bases, with 15 bases sitting between them. The CDR3 DNA reads TGTGCCAGCAGCCAACGCTCAGGTGGAGGGACAGATACGCAGTATTTT. Its protein product is CASSQRSGGGTDTQYF.

The chain links TRBV6-1 to TRBJ2-1; D might be TRBD2 (5 bases). Germline V CDR1 and CDR2: MNHNS, SASEGT. Between the trimmed V and J ends, which lost 0 bases and 0 bases, there was a span of 12 bases. The CDR3 runs to 17 residues. CDR3 in amino acids: CASSEAPAGVSYNEQFF. The CDR3, as DNA: TGTGCCAGCAGTGAAGCGCCGGCGGGTGTCTCCTACAATGAGCAGTTCTTC.

The rearrangement joins TRBV30 to TRBJ2-7; TRBD2 is a possible D gene (5 bases). Trimming took off 5 bases at V and 3 bases at J, with 14 bases between the two ends. The V gene's germline CDR1 is GTSNPN and CDR2 SVGIG (reference sequence). The CDR3 extends over 13 amino acids. Here the CDR3 DNA reads TGTGCCTGGCATCGTGACTATAGCTACGAGCAGTACTTC. This codes for CAWHRDYSYEQYF.

For the CDR3, the DNA is TGTGCCAGCAGTTTTACGCAGGGGGCGGATGAAAAACTGTTTTTT. Translation gives CASSFTQGADEKLFF. The chain is built from TRBV9 and TRBJ1-4; 8 nucleotides line up with TRBD1. V lost 5 bases and J lost 6; bases outside the gene matches: 9. The CDR3 is made up of 15 amino acids. Germline CDR1 is SGDLS and CDR2 is YYNGEE.

The chain recombines TRBV7-2 with TRBJ2-1; TRBD2 matches at 12 bases. The germline V gene has CDR1 SGHTA and CDR2 FQGNSA. The CDR3 contains 17 residues. V lost 4 bases to trimming and J lost 5 bases; unmatched junction nucleotides: 9. The CDR3 protein is CASSSSSGRGRHNEQFF. The DNA of the CDR3 is TGTGCCAGCAGCTCGTCTAGCGGGAGGGGTAGACACAATGAGCAGTTCTTC.

The chain is built from TRBV27 and TRBJ2-2; TRBD1 matches at 11 bases. Losses at the gene ends were 10 bases for V and 4 bases for J; bases not matched to a gene: 5. CDR1 is MNHEY, CDR2 SMNVEV, per germline (reference sequence). The CDR3 has 14 amino acids. The CDR3: CATQGTGGTGELFF. The CDR3 bases are TGTGCCACCCAGGGGACAGGGGGCACCGGGGAGCTGTTTTTT.

The chain has TRBV7-9 and TRBJ1-4; TRBD1 is a possible D gene (5 bases). This CDR3 has 15 residues. Trimming removed 1 base at V and 3 bases at J, with 9 bases between. CDR1 is SEHNR, CDR2 FQNEAQ, per germline (reference sequence). The CDR3 region has the DNA TGTGCCAGCAGCTTAGGTGACAGCCCTAATGAAAAACTGTTTTTT. Its translation is CASSLGDSPNEKLFF.

V and J are TRBV6-5 and TRBJ2-7; D gene uncertain. The CDR3 runs 12 residues. Looked up from germline, CDR1 is MNHEY and CDR2 is SVGAGI. V lost 4 bases and J lost 4, with 8 bases in between. The CDR3 sequence: CASSSLSYEQYF. The DNA for the CDR3 is TGTGCCAGCAGTTCCCTTTCTTACGAGCAGTACTTC.

The rearrangement uses TRBV7-2 and TRBJ2-7, with D tentatively TRBD2 (5 bases). Trimming left V 0 bases short and J 6 bases short, with 18 bases between. The CDR3 is 16 amino acids. Germline assignment: CDR1 SGHTA and CDR2 FQGNSA. The CDR3 sequence is CASSLAVVDSGGEQYF. DNA for the CDR3: TGTGCCAGCAGCTTAGCGGTGGTGGACTCAGGAGGCGAGCAGTACTTC.

The chain uses TRBV7-2 and TRBJ2-3, with 10 bases lining up with TRBD2. This CDR3 is built from 15 residues. With 2 bases clipped from V and 5 bases from J, the junction kept 4 bases outside the gene matches. Germline V gene sequence: CDR1 SGHTA, CDR2 FQGNSA. As DNA, the CDR3 is TGTGCCAGCAGCTTAAGCGGGAGGGAAGAAGATACGCAGTATTTT. This sequence encodes CASSLSGREEDTQYF.

V is TRBV14 and J is TRBJ2-2; possibly TRBD2 for D (6 bases). The V gene lost 4 bases and the J gene lost 5 bases, with 17 bases spanning the gap. Germline CDR1 SGHDN, CDR2 FVKESK. The CDR3 covers 16 residues. The CDR3 sequence: CASSLRWRGATGELFF. DNA of the CDR3: TGTGCCAGCAGCCTAAGGTGGAGGGGAGCGACCGGGGAGCTGTTTTTT. Together with reference TRBV14 and TRBJ2-2, the CDR3 gives the full variable domain: EAGVTQFPSHSVIEKGQTVTLRCDPISGHDNLYWYRRVMGKEIKFLLHFVKESKQDESGMPNNRFLAERTGGTYSTLKVQPAELEDSGVYFCASSLRWRGATGELFFGEGSRLTVL.

This rearrangement joins TRBV28 to TRBJ1-5, with TRBD1 matching 10 bases. V lost 8 bases and J lost 5; bases outside the gene matches: 3. This CDR3 spans 13 amino acids. CDR1 is MDHEN, CDR2 SYDVKM, per germline. The DNA for the CDR3 is TGTGCCAGCCAGACAGGGGGCTATCAGCCCCAGCATTTT. Translating it yields CASQTGGYQPQHF.

The rearrangement joins TRBV18 to TRBJ2-1; 11 bases agree with TRBD2. V trimming: 4 bases; J trimming: 8 bases; junction bases outside the gene matches: 4. CDR1 and CDR2 (germline): KGHSH, LQKENI. The CDR3 contains 14 residues. CDR3 sequence reads: CASSRVLAGDEQFF. CDR3 coding DNA: TGTGCCAGCTCACGGGTACTAGCGGGAGATGAGCAGTTCTTC.

The V gene is TRBV5-4, the J gene TRBJ2-7, with D maybe TRBD2 (5 bases). Germline-derived CDR1 and CDR2 are SGHNT and YYREEE (reference sequence). V gave up 2 bases and J gave up 2 bases, with 11 bases separating them. This CDR3 region has 14 residues. The CDR3 nucleotides read TGTGCCAGCAGCTTTGAGGGCTCACCCTACGAGCAGTACTTC. Translating it yields CASSFEGSPYEQYF. Drawing the rest from reference TRBV5-4 and TRBJ2-7, the complete variable domain is ETGVTQSPTHLIKTRGQQVTLRCSSQSGHNTVSWYQQALGQGPQFIFQYYREEENGRGNFPPRFSGLQFPNYSSELNVNALELDDSALYLCASSFEGSPYEQYFGPGTRLTVT.

The chain is built from TRBV25-1 and TRBJ1-5; TRBD1 matches at 7 bases. This CDR3 is built from 15 residues. Germline-derived CDR1 and CDR2 are MGHDK and SYGVNS. V gave up 3 bases and J gave up 0 bases; unmatched junction bases: 2. This CDR3 reads CASSDGTDSNQPQHF. CDR3 sequence (DNA): TGTGCCAGCAGTGACGGGACAGATAGCAATCAGCCCCAGCATTTT. Together with reference TRBV25-1 and TRBJ1-5, the CDR3 gives the full variable domain: EADIYQTPRYLVIGTGKKITLECSQTMGHDKMYWYQQDPGMELHLIHYSYGVNSTEKGDLSSESTVSRIRTEHFPLTLESARPSHTSQYLCASSDGTDSNQPQHFGDGTRLSIL.

V is TRBV7-8 and J is TRBJ1-2; 10 bases align to TRBD1. Germline V gene sequence: CDR1 SGHVS, CDR2 FQNEAQ. V dropped 1 base and J dropped 5; count of bases not matched to a gene: 7. There are 16 residues in the CDR3. The CDR3 DNA follows: TGTGCCAGCAGCTTAGGGAGACAGGGGGCCATTTATGGCTACACCTTC. Translated: CASSLGRQGAIYGYTF.

The J gene is TRBJ2-3, the V gene TRBV19; 7 nucleotides align to TRBD2. The CDR3 runs 15 residues. The ends lost 1 base at V and 2 bases at J; junction bases unmatched: 3. In germline, CDR1 is LNHDA, CDR2 SQIVND (reference sequence). CDR3 sequence (DNA): TGTGCCAGTAGTATAGGGGGGGGACTCACAGATACGCAGTATTTT. Amino acid sequence: CASSIGGGLTDTQYF.

The CDR3 sequence is CASRVTGGYEQYF. The DNA of the CDR3 is TGTGCCAGCAGAGTTACAGGGGGCTACGAGCAGTACTTC. This rearrangement joins TRBV28 to TRBJ2-7; 8 nucleotides line up with TRBD1. In germline, CDR1 is MDHEN, CDR2 SYDVKM. This CDR3 is 13 amino acids long. V lost 6 bases and J lost 3; bases outside the gene matches: 4.

The CDR3 coding sequence is TGTGCCATCAGTGAGTCCTTTGGTAGCGGCGAGACCCAGTACTTC. It is translated as CAISESFGSGETQYF. The V and J genes are TRBV10-3 and TRBJ2-5, with D tentatively TRBD2 (6 bases). Trimming shortened V by 0 bases and J by 5 bases, and 13 bases separated the two germline ends. Germline V gene data show CDR1 as ENHRY and CDR2 as SYGVKD. This CDR3 contains 15 residues.

About this clone: The identical CDR3 is also encoded by other nucleotide sequences in the sample. J is TRBJ2-3 and V is TRBV18; D call uncertain. Per the germline V gene, CDR1 is KGHSH and CDR2 is LQKENI. Trimming took 2 bases from V and 3 from J, leaving 9 bases between them. The CDR3 contains 14 residues. This CDR3 is CASSPGLSTDTQYF. The CDR3 DNA follows: TGTGCCAGCTCACCAGGTCTTAGTACAGATACGCAGTATTTT. Full variable domain (remainder filled in from reference TRBV18 and TRBJ2-3): NAGVMQNPRHLVRRRGQEARLRCSPMKGHSHVYWYRQLPEEGLKFMVYLQKENIIDESGMPKERFSAEFPKEGPSILRIQQVVRGDSAAYFCASSPGLSTDTQYFGPGTRLTVL.

The CDR3 sequence is CASSQDWGTGIYNEQFF. The CDR3 nucleotides read TGTGCCAGCAGCCAAGATTGGGGGACAGGGATCTACAATGAGCAGTTCTTC. This chain uses TRBV14 with TRBJ2-1, with 9 bases matching TRBD1. This CDR3 spans 17 amino acids. Germline assignment: CDR1 SGHDN and CDR2 FVKESK. Trimming cost V 0 bases and J 3 bases; bases outside gene matches: 6.

The rearrangement joins TRBV6-4 to TRBJ2-6; 10 bases agree with TRBD1. The ends lost 11 bases at V and 4 bases at J; junction bases unmatched: 5. The V gene's germline CDR1 is MRHNA and CDR2 SNTAGT. The CDR3 sequence is 14 residues long. CDR3 coding DNA: TGTGCCCCGGGACAGGGGTCCGGGGCCAACGTCCTGACTTTC. Translating gives CAPGQGSGANVLTF.

Here the CDR3 DNA reads TGTGCCAGCGGAAAGACAGGGAAAAACTCCTACGAGCAGTACTTC. Its translation is CASGKTGKNSYEQYF. The rearrangement joins TRBV28 to TRBJ2-7; 7 bases are a match to TRBD1. CDR1 and CDR2 (germline): MDHEN, SYDVKM. The CDR3 is 15 residues long. V shed 8 bases and J 0 bases; nucleotides not matched to a gene: 10.

The chain is built from TRBV6-4 and TRBJ1-5, with a weak D call TRBD1 (5 bases). CDR1 MRHNA and CDR2 SNTAGT come from the germline V gene. V was shortened by 7 bases and J by 5 bases, with 18 bases between the two germline ends. This CDR3 has 15 amino acids. CDR3 coding DNA: TGTGCCAGCACAACATTATCGGGGGACCATCAGCCCCAGCATTTT. Translated: CASTTLSGDHQPQHF.

The chain's CDR3 is CASSPRLAGLQETQYF. CDR3 in DNA: TGTGCCAGCAGCCCCAGACTAGCGGGGCTCCAAGAGACCCAGTACTTC. The chain carries TRBV5-4 and TRBJ2-5; 11 nucleotides match TRBD2. Per the germline V gene, CDR1 is SGHNT and CDR2 is YYREEE (reference sequence). The V gene end was trimmed by 4 bases and the J gene end by 1 base; junction bases not matched to a gene: 6. The CDR3 runs to 16 residues. Drawing the rest from reference TRBV5-4 and TRBJ2-5, the complete variable domain is ETGVTQSPTHLIKTRGQQVTLRCSSQSGHNTVSWYQQALGQGPQFIFQYYREEENGRGNFPPRFSGLQFPNYSSELNVNALELDDSALYLCASSPRLAGLQETQYFGPGTRLLVL.

The chain couples TRBV7-3 to TRBJ1-1; TRBD1 is a possible D gene (5 bases). Trimming stripped 5 bases from V and 6 bases from J, with 16 bases between. Germline values: CDR1 SGHTA, CDR2 FQGTGA. The CDR3 totals 14 residues. The CDR3 bases are TGTGCCAGCAGCCCTCGGGCCCTAGGGGCTGAAGCTTTCTTT. Residues: CASSPRALGAEAFF.